The 9 T cell receptor beta chains reported below all come from one sample, sequenced in a study of vaccination and CD4 T cells after COVID-19. No antigen is known for these receptors. The treatment: roughly 10-day PBMC culture with coronavirus spike peptide pools or control peptides (ViraFEST assay). Scientists ran DNA taken from cultured CD4+ T cells through the Oncomine TCR Beta short-read assay for sequencing. One entry per CDR3 protein results from TCRdb running MiXCR on the PCR reads. The sample holds 15,000 to 25,000 distinct CDR3 sequences, around 41% seen once. Sequencing was done on a sample of cultured CD4+ T cells from blood. The origin of the receptors is a human donor with COVID-19.

V is TRBV27 and J is TRBJ2-7; D may be TRBD1 (5 bases). CDR3 length equals 15 residues. In germline, CDR1 is MNHEY, CDR2 SMNVEV (reference sequence). V lost 2 bases, J lost 3 bases, and 14 bases lay in between. The CDR3 here is CASSLNPQGNYEQYF. Here the CDR3 DNA reads TGTGCCAGCAGTTTAAACCCGCAGGGAAACTACGAGCAGTACTTC.

Only a few counts were recorded for this clonotype. The V call is TRBV11-2, the J call TRBJ1-1; 8 positions match TRBD1. This CDR3 has 15 residues. After removal of 2 bases from V and 5 bases from J, the junction contained 7 bases not matched to a gene. Per the germline V gene, CDR1 is SGHAT and CDR2 is FQNNGV. CDR3: CASSLTTGGETEAFF. Written as DNA, the CDR3 is TGTGCCAGCAGCTTAACAACAGGGGGGGAAACTGAAGCTTTCTTT.

The chain combines TRBV11-3 with TRBJ2-1; D is perhaps TRBD1 (6 bases). The CDR3 is 12 amino acids. The V gene lost 3 bases and the J gene lost 16 bases, with 16 bases spanning the gap. Germline V gives CDR1 SGHNT, CDR2 YENEEA. The CDR3 loop reads CASSFNRQEAFF. In DNA, the CDR3 is TGTGCCAGCAGCTTTAATAGACAGGAGGCTTTCTTC.

The genes are TRBV29-1 and TRBJ1-1; D call uncertain. V was pared by 4 bases and J by 4 bases, with 10 bases between. Germline V gene data show CDR1 as SQVTM and CDR2 as ANQGSEA. CDR3 length: 12 amino acids. The CDR3: CSVGAGITEAFF. CDR3 coding DNA: TGCAGCGTTGGGGCAGGCATCACTGAAGCTTTCTTT. Variable domain in full (rest from reference TRBV29-1 and TRBJ1-1): SAVISQKPSRDICQRGTSLTIQCQVDSQVTMMFWYRQQPGQSLTLIATANQGSEATYESGFVIDKFPISRPNLTFSTLTVSNMSPEDSSIYLCSVGAGITEAFFGQGTRLTVV.

This clonotype was found a few times. The rearrangement joins TRBV20-1 to TRBJ2-7; 11 nucleotides match TRBD2. This CDR3 contains 14 residues. Per germline, CDR1 DFQATT and CDR2 SNEGSKA (reference sequence). Unmatched junction bases numbered 12, after V lost 8 bases and J lost 6 bases. The CDR3 region is CSPLLTSGAGEQYF. Here the CDR3 DNA reads TGCAGTCCACTCCTGACTAGCGGGGCGGGCGAGCAGTACTTC.

V usage is TRBV6-1 and J usage is TRBJ2-1, with D unclear. From germline, CDR1 is MNHNS and CDR2 SASEGT. The CDR3 length is 13 residues. The V end lost 6 bases, the J end lost 1 base, and 7 bases lay between the germline ends. CDR3 in amino acids: CASSVLSYNEQFF. The CDR3 nucleotides read TGTGCCAGCAGCGTCCTATCCTACAATGAGCAGTTCTTC.

The chain employs TRBV4-1 and TRBJ1-1; no definite D call. Germline CDR1 reads MGHRA; CDR2 reads YSYEKL. The CDR3 is made up of 15 amino acids. Trimming pared 3 bases from V and 0 bases from J, leaving 11 bases between. CDR3 sequence: CASSQGNVMNTEAFF. As DNA, the CDR3 is TGCGCCAGCAGCCAGGGAAACGTTATGAACACTGAAGCTTTCTTT.

This chain uses TRBV11-2 with TRBJ2-3; no clear D. Germline V gene lookup returns CDR1 SGHAT and CDR2 FQNNGV. CDR3 length equals 14 residues. Trimming pared 3 bases from V and 0 bases from J, leaving 7 bases between. The CDR3 loop reads CASSLVASTDTQYF. Written as DNA, the CDR3 is TGTGCCAGCAGCTTGGTGGCGAGCACAGATACGCAGTATTTT.

This clonotype was counted a single time. V gene TRBV7-9 combines with J gene TRBJ2-6, with D possibly being TRBD1 (5 bases). The CDR3 spans 15 residues. Trimming shortened V by 1 base and J by 4 bases, and 8 bases separated the two germline ends. CDR1 is SEHNR, CDR2 FQNEAQ, per germline (reference sequence). The CDR3, as DNA: TGTGCCAGCAGCTTAGACAGGTTCGGGGCCAACGTCCTGACTTTC. It is translated as CASSLDRFGANVLTF.